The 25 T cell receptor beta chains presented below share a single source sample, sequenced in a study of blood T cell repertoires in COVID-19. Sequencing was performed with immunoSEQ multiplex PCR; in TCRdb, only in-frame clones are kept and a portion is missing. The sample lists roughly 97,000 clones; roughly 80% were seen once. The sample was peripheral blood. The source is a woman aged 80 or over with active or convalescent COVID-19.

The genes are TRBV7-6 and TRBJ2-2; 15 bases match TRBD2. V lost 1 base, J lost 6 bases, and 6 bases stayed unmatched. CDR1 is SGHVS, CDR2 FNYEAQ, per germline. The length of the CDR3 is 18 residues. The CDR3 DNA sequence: TGTGCCAGCAGCTTAGGCCCTGGACTAGCGGGAGGGTCCGGGGAGCTGTTTTTT. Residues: CASSLGPGLAGGSGELFF. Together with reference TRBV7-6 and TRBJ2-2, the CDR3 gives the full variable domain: GAGVSQSPRYKVTKRGQDVALRCDPISGHVSLYWYRQALGQGPEFLTYFNYEAQQDKSGLPNDRFSAERPEGSISTLTIQRTEQRDSAMYRCASSLGPGLAGGSGELFFGEGSRLTVL.

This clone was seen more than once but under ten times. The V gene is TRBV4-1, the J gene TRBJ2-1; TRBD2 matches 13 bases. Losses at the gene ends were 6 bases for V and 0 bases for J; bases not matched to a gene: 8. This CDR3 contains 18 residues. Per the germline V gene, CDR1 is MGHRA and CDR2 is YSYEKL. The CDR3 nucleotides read TGCGCCAGCAGTTTGGGACTAGCGGGAATCTACTCCTACAATGAGCAGTTCTTC. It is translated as CASSLGLAGIYSYNEQFF.

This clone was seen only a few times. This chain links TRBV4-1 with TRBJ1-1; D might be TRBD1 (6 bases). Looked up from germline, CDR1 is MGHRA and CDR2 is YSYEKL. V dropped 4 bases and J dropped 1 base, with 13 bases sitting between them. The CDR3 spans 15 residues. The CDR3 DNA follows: TGCGCCAGCAGCCCGGAGAGGGGGACGAACACTGAAGCTTTCTTT. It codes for CASSPERGTNTEAFF.

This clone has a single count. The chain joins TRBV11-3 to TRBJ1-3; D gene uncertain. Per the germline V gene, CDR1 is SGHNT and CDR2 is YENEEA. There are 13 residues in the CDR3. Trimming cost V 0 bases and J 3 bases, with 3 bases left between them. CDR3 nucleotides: TGTGCCAGCAGCTTAGATCTTGGAAACACCATATATTTT. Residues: CASSLDLGNTIYF. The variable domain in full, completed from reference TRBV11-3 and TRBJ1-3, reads EAGVVQSPRYKIIEKKQPVAFWCNPISGHNTLYWYLQNLGQGPELLIRYENEEAVDDSQLPKDRFSAERLKGVDSTLKIQPAELGDSAVYLCASSLDLGNTIYFGEGSWLTVV.

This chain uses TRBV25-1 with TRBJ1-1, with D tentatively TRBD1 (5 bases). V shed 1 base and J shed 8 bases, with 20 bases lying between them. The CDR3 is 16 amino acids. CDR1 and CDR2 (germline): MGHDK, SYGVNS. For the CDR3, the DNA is TGTGCCAGCAGTGAATCTACATGGGGACTAGAGGAGGAAGCTTTCTTT. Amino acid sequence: CASSESTWGLEEEAFF.

CDR3 region: CASAERGTGGSTFF. Written as DNA, the CDR3 is TGTGCCAGCGCGGAGAGGGGGACAGGGGGTTCAACTTTCTTT. The genes are TRBV7-8 and TRBJ1-1; TRBD1 matches at 11 bases. Germline loops: CDR1 SGHVS, CDR2 FQNEAQ. J was trimmed by 12 bases and V by 8 bases; bases with no gene match: 14. CDR3 length: 14 amino acids.

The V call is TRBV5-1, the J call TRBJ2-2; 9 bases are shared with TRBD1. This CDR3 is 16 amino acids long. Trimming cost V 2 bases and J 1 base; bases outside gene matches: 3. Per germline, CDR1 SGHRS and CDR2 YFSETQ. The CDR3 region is CASSLQGAQNTGELFF. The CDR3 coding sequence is TGCGCCAGCAGCTTACAGGGGGCGCAGAACACCGGGGAGCTGTTTTTT.

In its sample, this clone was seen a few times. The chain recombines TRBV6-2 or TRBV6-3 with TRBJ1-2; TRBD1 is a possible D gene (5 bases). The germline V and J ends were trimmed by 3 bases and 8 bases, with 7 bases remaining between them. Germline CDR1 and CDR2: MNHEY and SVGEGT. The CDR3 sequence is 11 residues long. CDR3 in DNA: TGTGCCAGCAGTTATCAGGGAGGCTACACCTTC. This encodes CASSYQGGYTF.

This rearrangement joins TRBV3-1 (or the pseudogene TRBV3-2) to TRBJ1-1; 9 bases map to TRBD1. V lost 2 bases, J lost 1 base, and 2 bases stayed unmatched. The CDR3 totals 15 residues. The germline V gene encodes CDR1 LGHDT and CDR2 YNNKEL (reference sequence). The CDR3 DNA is TGTGCCAGCAGCCAAAGGGACAGGGCGAACACTGAAGCTTTCTTT. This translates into CASSQRDRANTEAFF.

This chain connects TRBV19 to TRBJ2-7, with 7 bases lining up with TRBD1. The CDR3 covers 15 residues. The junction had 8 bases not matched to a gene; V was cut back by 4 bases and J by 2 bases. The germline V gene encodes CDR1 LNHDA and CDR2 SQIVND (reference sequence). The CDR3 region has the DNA TGTGCCAGTAGTAATTGGGACAGAGAAACCTACGAGCAGTACTTC. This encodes CASSNWDRETYEQYF.

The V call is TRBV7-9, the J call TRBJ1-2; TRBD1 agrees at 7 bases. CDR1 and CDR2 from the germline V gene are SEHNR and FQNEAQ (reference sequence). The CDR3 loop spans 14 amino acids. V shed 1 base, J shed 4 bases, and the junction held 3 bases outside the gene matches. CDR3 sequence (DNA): TGTGCCAGCAGCTTAGAAGGGACAGCCTATGGCTACACCTTC. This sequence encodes CASSLEGTAYGYTF.

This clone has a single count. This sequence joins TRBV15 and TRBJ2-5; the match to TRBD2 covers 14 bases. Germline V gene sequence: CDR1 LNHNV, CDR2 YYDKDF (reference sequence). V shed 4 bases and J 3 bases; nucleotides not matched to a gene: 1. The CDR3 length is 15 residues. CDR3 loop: CATSKGLAGEETQYF. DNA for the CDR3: TGTGCCACCAGCAAGGGACTAGCGGGAGAAGAGACCCAGTACTTC.

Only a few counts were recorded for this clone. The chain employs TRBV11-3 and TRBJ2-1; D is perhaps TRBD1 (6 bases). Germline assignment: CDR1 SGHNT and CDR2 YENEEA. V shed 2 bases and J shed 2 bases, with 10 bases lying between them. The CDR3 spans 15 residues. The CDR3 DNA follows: TGTGCCAGCAGCTTACAGACAGGCCCCTACAATGAGCAGTTCTTC. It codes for CASSLQTGPYNEQFF.

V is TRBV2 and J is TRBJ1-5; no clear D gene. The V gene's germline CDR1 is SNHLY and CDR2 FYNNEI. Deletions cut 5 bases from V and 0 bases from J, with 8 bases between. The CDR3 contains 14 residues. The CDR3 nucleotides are TGTGCCAGCAGTCGGGAACCTAGCAATCAGCCCCAGCATTTT. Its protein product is CASSREPSNQPQHF.

The CDR3 is CASSQDSYSNQPQHF. The CDR3 DNA follows: TGTGCCAGCAGCCAGGACAGTTATAGCAATCAGCCCCAGCATTTT. The rearrangement joins TRBV7-2 to TRBJ1-5, with a weak D call TRBD1 (6 bases). The V gene lost 5 bases and the J gene lost 0 bases, with 11 bases spanning the gap. The CDR3 has 15 amino acids. Germline V gives CDR1 SGHTA, CDR2 FQGNSA.

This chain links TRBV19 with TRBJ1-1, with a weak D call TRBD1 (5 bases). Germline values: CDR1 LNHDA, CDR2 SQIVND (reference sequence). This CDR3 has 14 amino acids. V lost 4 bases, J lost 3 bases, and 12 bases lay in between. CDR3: CASSTGWRDTEAFF. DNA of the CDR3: TGTGCCAGTAGTACAGGGTGGAGGGACACTGAAGCTTTCTTT.

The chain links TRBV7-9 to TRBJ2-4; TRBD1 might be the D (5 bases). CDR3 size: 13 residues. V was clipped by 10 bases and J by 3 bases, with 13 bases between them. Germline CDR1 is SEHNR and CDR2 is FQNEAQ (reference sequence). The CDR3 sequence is CATQGAGKNIQYF. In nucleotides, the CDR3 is TGTGCCACCCAAGGGGCAGGCAAAAACATTCAGTACTTC.

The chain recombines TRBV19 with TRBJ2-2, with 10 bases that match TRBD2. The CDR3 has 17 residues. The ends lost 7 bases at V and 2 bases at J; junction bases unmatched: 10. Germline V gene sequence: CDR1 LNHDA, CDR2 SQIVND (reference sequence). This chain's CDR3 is CASTIIRTSGNTGELFF. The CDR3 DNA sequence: TGTGCCAGTACCATCATCAGGACTAGCGGAAACACCGGGGAGCTGTTTTTT.

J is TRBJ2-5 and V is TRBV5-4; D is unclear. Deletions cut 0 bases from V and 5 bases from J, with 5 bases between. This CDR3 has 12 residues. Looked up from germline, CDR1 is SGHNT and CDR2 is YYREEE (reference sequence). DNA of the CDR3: TGTGCCAGCAGCTTGGATTCGGAGACCCAGTACTTC. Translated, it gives CASSLDSETQYF. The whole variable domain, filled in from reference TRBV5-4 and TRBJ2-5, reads ETGVTQSPTHLIKTRGQQVTLRCSSQSGHNTVSWYQQALGQGPQFIFQYYREEENGRGNFPPRFSGLQFPNYSSELNVNALELDDSALYLCASSLDSETQYFGPGTRLLVL.

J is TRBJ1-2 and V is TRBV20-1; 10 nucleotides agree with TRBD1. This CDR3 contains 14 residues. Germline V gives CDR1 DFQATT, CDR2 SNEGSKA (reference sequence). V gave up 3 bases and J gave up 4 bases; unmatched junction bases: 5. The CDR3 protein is CSASMTGGLYGYTF. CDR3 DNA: TGCAGTGCTAGTATGACAGGGGGCCTCTATGGCTACACCTTC.

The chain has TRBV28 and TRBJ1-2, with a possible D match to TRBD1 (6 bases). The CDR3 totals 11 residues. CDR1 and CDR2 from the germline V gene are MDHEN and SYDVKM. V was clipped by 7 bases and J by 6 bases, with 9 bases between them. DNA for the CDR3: TGTGCCAGCACCGGACAGCATGGCTACACCTTC. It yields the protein CASTGQHGYTF.

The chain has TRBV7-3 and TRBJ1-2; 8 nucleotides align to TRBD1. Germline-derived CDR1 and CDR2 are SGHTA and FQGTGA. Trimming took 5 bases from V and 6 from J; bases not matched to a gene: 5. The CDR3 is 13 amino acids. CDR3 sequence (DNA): TGTGCCAGCAGCCCAGGGGGCTTGGATGGCTACACCTTC. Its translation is CASSPGGLDGYTF.

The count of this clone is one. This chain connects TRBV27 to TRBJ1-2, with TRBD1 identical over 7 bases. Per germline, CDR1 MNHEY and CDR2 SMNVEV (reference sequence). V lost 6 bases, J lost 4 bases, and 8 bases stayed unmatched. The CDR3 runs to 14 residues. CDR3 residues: CASRSAQGTYGYTF. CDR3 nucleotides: TGTGCCAGCAGGTCCGCACAGGGGACCTATGGCTACACCTTC.

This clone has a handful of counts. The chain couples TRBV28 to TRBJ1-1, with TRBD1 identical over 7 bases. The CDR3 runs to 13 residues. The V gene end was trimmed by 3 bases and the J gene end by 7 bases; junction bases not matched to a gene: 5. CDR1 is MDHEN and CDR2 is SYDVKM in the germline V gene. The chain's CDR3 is CASSLARQGEAFF. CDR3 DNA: TGTGCCAGCAGTTTGGCGAGACAGGGTGAAGCTTTCTTT.

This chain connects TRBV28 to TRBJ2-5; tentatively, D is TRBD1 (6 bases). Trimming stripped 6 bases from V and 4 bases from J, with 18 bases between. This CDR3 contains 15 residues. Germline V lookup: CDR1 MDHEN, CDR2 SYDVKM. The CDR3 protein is CASSQATGYGETQYF. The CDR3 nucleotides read TGTGCCAGCAGCCAAGCTACAGGGTACGGAGAGACCCAGTACTTC.